The 8 T cell receptor beta chains presented below share a single source sample, sequenced in a study of cytomegalovirus exposure and HLA in healthy donors. Amplification used 60 Vbeta primers and 13 Jbeta primers. Assay used: immunoSEQ multiplex PCR; TCRdb lists only in-frame clones, some missing. This sample has more than 95,000 clones, with over 65% found just once. The sequencing sample was made of PBMCs. The receptor set was obtained from a man aged 50-59 years in good health and CMV-seronegative.

Here the CDR3 reads CASSSGLTGQYF. CDR3 DNA: TGTGCCAGCAGCTCAGGACTCACCGGGCAGTACTTC. The J gene is TRBJ2-7, the V gene TRBV7-8; D perhaps matches TRBD2 (5 bases). The CDR3 consists of 12 residues. V lost 4 bases and J lost 9, with 13 bases in between. Germline CDR1 and CDR2: SGHVS and FQNEAQ.

This clone was counted a few times. V is TRBV5-1 and J is TRBJ1-6; D might be TRBD1 (5 bases). In germline, CDR1 is SGHRS, CDR2 YFSETQ. V gave up 0 bases and J gave up 9 bases, with 10 bases separating them. CDR3 length: 14 residues. CDR3 loop: CASSLVQGGSPLHF. CDR3 DNA: TGCGCCAGCAGCTTGGTCCAGGGAGGTTCACCCCTCCACTTT.

V and J are TRBV15 and TRBJ2-2, with 7 bases fitting TRBD1. Unmatched junction bases numbered 5, after V lost 0 bases and J lost 7 bases. The germline gives CDR1 LNHNV, CDR2 YYDKDF (reference sequence). This CDR3 has 15 amino acids. The CDR3 spells CATSRDTGEHGELFF. CDR3 in DNA: TGTGCCACCAGCAGAGATACAGGGGAGCACGGGGAGCTGTTTTTT.

This clone was seen only a few times. The chain uses TRBV4-1 and TRBJ2-3; TRBD1 aligns across 9 bases. The CDR3 is made up of 14 amino acids. J was trimmed by 8 bases and V by 5 bases; bases with no gene match: 8. From germline, CDR1 is MGHRA and CDR2 YSYEKL. CDR3 DNA: TGCGCCAGCAGCTTTCCGGGACAGGGCCGTACGCAGTATTTT. Translated: CASSFPGQGRTQYF.

This sequence joins TRBV5-4 and TRBJ1-1; 8 bases match TRBD1. The CDR3 has 16 residues. The V gene end was trimmed by 3 bases and the J gene end by 7 bases; junction bases not matched to a gene: 14. Germline values: CDR1 SGHNT, CDR2 YYREEE (reference sequence). The CDR3 sequence: CASSSGQGQVMVEAFF. CDR3 coding DNA: TGTGCCAGCAGCTCAGGACAGGGTCAAGTTATGGTTGAAGCTTTCTTT.

The J gene is TRBJ2-2, the V gene TRBV19, with 9 bases aligning to TRBD2. The CDR3 contains 17 residues. Per germline, CDR1 LNHDA and CDR2 SQIVND (reference sequence). The junction had 13 bases not matched to a gene; V was cut back by 7 bases and J by 4 bases. CDR3 DNA: TGTGCCAGTACCTTGGGGGGCGGGGGGGCGGGCACCGGGGAGCTGTTTTTT. This codes for CASTLGGGGAGTGELFF.

The V and J genes are TRBV30 and TRBJ1-1; D is possibly TRBD1 (6 bases). This CDR3 is built from 13 residues. The germline V gene encodes CDR1 GTSNPN and CDR2 SVGIG (reference sequence). Trimming left V 4 bases short and J 3 bases short, with 12 bases between. The CDR3 nucleotides read TGTGCCTGGATGTACAGGGCGGACACTGAAGCTTTCTTT. Protein product: CAWMYRADTEAFF.

This clone was detected a few times. The chain recombines TRBV9 with TRBJ2-1; D is unclear. V was pared by 2 bases and J by 4 bases, with 16 bases between. In germline, CDR1 is SGDLS, CDR2 YYNGEE. The CDR3 contains 16 residues. The CDR3 coding sequence is TGTGCCAGCAGCGTCCCCCATCCGACATCTTACAATGAGCAGTTCTTC. Amino acid sequence: CASSVPHPTSYNEQFF.